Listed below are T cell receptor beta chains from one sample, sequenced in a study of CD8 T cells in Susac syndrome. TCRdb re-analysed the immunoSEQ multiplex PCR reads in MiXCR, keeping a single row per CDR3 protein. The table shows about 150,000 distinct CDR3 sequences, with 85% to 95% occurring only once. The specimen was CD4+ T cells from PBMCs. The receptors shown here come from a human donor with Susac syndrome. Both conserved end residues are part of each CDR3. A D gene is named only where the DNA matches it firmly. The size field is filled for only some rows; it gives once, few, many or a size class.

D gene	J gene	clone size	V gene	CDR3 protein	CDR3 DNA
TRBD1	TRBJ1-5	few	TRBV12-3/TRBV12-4	CASSTTGAGGRSQPQHF	TGTGCCAGCAGTACGACAGGGGCTGGAGGTCGAAGTCAGCCCCAGCATTTT
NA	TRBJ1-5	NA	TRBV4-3	CASSQDHTGTQPQHF	TGCGCCAGCAGCCAAGACCATACAGGCACTCAGCCCCAGCATTTT
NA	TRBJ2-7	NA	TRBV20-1	CSAPDLSYEQYF	TGCAGTGCCCCCGACTTGTCCTACGAGCAGTACTTC
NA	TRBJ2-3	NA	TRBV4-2	CASSQVVMAAGLYF	TGTGCCAGCAGCCAAGTGGTTATGGCGGCCGGGCTGTATTTT
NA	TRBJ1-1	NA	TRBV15	CATSREIRGTTEAFF	TGTGCCACCAGCAGAGAAATAAGGGGGACGACTGAAGCTTTCTTT
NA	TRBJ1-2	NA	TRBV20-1	CSARGLEGEYGYTF	TGCAGTGCTAGGGGCCTTGAGGGGGAATATGGCTACACCTTC
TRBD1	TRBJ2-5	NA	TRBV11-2	CASSPNRGLGETQYF	TGTGCCAGCAGCCCTAACAGGGGGCTGGGAGAGACCCAGTACTTC
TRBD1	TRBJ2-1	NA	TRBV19	CATKPGQGRNEQFF	TGTGCCACTAAGCCGGGACAGGGTCGGAATGAGCAGTTCTTC
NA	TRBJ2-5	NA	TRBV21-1	CASSKDQAGIGETQYF	TGTGCCAGCAGCAAAGATCAGGCAGGGATAGGTGAGACCCAGTACTTC
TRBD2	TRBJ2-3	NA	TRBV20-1	CSAHLAGALDTQYF	TGCAGTGCTCACCTAGCGGGGGCCTTAGATACGCAGTATTTT
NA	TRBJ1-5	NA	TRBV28	CASSLLGGQPQHF	TGTGCCAGCAGTTTACTGGGAGGGCAGCCCCAGCATTTT
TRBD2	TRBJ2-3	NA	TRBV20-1	CSAPTSGGRDTQYF	TGCAGTGCTCCGACTAGCGGGGGACGGGATACGCAGTATTTT
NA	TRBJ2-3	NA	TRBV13	CASGQQGVDTQYF	TGTGCCAGCGGCCAGCAGGGTGTAGATACGCAGTATTTT
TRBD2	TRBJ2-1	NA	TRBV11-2	CASSLGAGAAYNEQFF	TGTGCCAGCAGCTTAGGAGCGGGGGCGGCCTACAATGAGCAGTTCTTC
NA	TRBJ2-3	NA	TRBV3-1	CASSGRGGHPDTQYF	TGTGCCAGCAGCGGAAGGGGGGGCCACCCCGATACGCAGTATTTT
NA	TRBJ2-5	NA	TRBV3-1	CASSQATTQYF	TGTGCCAGCAGTCAGGCCACGACCCAGTACTTC
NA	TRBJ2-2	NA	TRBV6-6	CASSDKTGELFF	TGTGCCAGCAGCGATAAAACCGGGGAGCTGTTTTTT
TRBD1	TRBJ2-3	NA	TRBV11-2	CASTSPGGPSTDTQYF	TGTGCCAGCACTTCCCCAGGGGGACCCTCCACAGATACGCAGTATTTT